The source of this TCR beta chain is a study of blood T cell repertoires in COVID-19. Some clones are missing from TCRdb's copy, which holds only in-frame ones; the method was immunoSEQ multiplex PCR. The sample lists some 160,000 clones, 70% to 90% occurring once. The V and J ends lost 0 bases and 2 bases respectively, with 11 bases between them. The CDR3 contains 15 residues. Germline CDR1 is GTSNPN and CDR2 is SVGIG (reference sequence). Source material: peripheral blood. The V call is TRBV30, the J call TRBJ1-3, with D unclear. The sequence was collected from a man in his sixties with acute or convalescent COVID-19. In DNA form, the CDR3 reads TGTGCCTGGAGTGTAGCGGTGCTGGCTGGAAACACCATATATTTT. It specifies CAWSVAVLAGNTIYF.